This TCR beta chain stems from a study of T cell repertoires in cytomegalovirus infection. TCRdb reprocessed the reads with MiXCR, giving one entry per CDR3 protein. The data hold about 830,000 distinct CDR3 sequences, with about 33% observed a single time. About this clonotype itself: Its antigen is not identified.

Germline CDR1 reads SGHDN; CDR2 reads FVKESK. Trimming removed 0 bases at V and 5 bases at J, with 10 bases between. The length of the CDR3 is 14 residues. The TCR originated in a human donor in good health (CMV status not recorded). Some clones in this sample may be carry-over from other donors' samples. Sequencing was performed on cultured CD8+ T cells from PBMCs, taken from culture after CMV antigen stimulation. V is TRBV14 and J is TRBJ1-2; no clear D. In nucleotides, the CDR3 is TGTGCCAGCAGCCAAGAGCCACGCGGGTATGGCTACACCTTC. Translation gives CASSQEPRGYGYTF. Full variable domain (remainder filled in from reference TRBV14 and TRBJ1-2): EAGVTQFPSHSVIEKGQTVTLRCDPISGHDNLYWYRRVMGKEIKFLLHFVKESKQDESGMPNNRFLAERTGGTYSTLKVQPAELEDSGVYFCASSQEPRGYGYTFGSGTRLTVV.